What follows are 5 T cell receptor beta chains derived from one specimen sequenced in a study of T cell responses to AZD1222 COVID-19 vaccine. The method was immunoSEQ multiplex PCR; TCRdb's version includes in-frame clones alone and lacks a portion of them. The sample lists more than 150,000 clones; about 90% were seen once. Material: peripheral blood, obtained 28 days after the second AZD1222 dose. These receptors all come from an adult who received the AZD1222 COVID-19 vaccine.

The chain joins TRBV24-1 to TRBJ1-1; D unresolved. V lost 2 bases and J lost 1, with 4 bases in between. Per germline, CDR1 KGHDR and CDR2 SFDVKD. This CDR3 is 13 amino acids long. Written as DNA, the CDR3 is TGTGCCACCAGTGATTCGGGGAACACTGAAGCTTTCTTT. This gives the protein CATSDSGNTEAFF.

DNA for the CDR3: TGTGCCACCAGCAGGTTTAGCGGGAGGGCCAAAAACATTCAGTACTTC. Its protein is CATSRFSGRAKNIQYF. V and J are TRBV15 and TRBJ2-4; 10 bases match TRBD2. Trimming cost V 3 bases and J 1 base; bases outside gene matches: 3. Germline CDR1 and CDR2: LNHNV and YYDKDF (reference sequence). The CDR3 extends over 16 amino acids.

The chain joins TRBV4-3 to TRBJ1-6; 8 bases are a match to TRBD1. The germline V gene encodes CDR1 LGHNA and CDR2 YSLEER. With V trimmed by 4 bases and J by 9 bases, 5 bases remained unmatched. The CDR3 loop spans 14 amino acids. The CDR3 DNA sequence: TGCGCCAGCAGCCTCGGGACAGGTGGTTCACCCCTCCACTTT. Translated, it gives CASSLGTGGSPLHF.

V and J are TRBV4-1 and TRBJ1-4, with 7 bases matching TRBD1. Germline V gene sequence: CDR1 MGHRA, CDR2 YSYEKL. The CDR3 runs to 15 residues. J was trimmed by 8 bases and V by 3 bases; bases with no gene match: 9. CDR3 sequence reads: CASSHLRAGGEKLFF. The CDR3 bases are TGCGCCAGCAGCCACCTACGGGCAGGGGGAGAAAAACTGTTTTTT.

V and J are TRBV9 and TRBJ1-2; 8 bases line up with TRBD1. Germline CDR1 SGDLS, CDR2 YYNGEE. The CDR3 is 15 residues long. V shed 0 bases and J 3 bases; nucleotides not matched to a gene: 4. CDR3 amino acids: CASSVGQDRDYGYTF. CDR3 DNA: TGTGCCAGCAGCGTAGGACAGGACAGGGACTATGGCTACACCTTC. Full variable domain (rest looked up from reference TRBV9 and TRBJ1-2): DSGVTQTPKHLITATGQRVTLRCSPRSGDLSVYWYQQSLDQGLQFLIQYYNGEERAKGNILERFSAQQFPDLHSELNLSSLELGDSALYFCASSVGQDRDYGYTFGSGTRLTVV.